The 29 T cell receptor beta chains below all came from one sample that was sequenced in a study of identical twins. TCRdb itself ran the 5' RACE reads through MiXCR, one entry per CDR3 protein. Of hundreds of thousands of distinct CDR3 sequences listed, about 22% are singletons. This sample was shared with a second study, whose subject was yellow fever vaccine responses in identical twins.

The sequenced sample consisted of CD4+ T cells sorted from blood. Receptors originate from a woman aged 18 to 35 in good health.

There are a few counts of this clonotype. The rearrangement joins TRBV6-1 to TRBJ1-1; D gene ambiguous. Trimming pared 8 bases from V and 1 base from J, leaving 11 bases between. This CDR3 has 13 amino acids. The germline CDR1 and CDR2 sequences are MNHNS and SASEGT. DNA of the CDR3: TGTGCCAGCCGAGGCGGAGCGAACACTGAAGCTTTCTTT. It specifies CASRGGANTEAFF.

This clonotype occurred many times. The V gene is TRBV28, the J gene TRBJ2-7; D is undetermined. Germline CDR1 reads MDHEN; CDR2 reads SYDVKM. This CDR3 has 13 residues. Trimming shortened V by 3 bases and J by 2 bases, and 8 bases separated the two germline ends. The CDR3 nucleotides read TGTGCCAGCAGTTTTGTAGGAGCCTACGAGCAGTACTTC. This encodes CASSFVGAYEQYF.

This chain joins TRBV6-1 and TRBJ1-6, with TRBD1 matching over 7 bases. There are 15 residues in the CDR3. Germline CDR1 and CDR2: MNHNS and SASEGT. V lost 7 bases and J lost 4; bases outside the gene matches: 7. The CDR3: CASKTRDRYNSPLHF. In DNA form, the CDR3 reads TGTGCCAGCAAGACCCGGGACAGATATAATTCACCCCTCCACTTT.

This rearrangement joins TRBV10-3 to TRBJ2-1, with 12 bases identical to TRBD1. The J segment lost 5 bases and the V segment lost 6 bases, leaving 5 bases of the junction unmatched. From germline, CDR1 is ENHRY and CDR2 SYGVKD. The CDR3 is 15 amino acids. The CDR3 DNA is TGTGCCATCAGCGGGACAGGGGGCGGTAACAATGAGCAGTTCTTC. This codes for CAISGTGGGNNEQFF.

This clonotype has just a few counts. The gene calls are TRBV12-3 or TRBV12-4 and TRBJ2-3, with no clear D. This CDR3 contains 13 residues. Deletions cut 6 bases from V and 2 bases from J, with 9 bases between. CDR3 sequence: CASSRHTTDTQYF. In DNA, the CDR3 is TGTGCCAGCAGCCGACATACCACAGATACGCAGTATTTT.

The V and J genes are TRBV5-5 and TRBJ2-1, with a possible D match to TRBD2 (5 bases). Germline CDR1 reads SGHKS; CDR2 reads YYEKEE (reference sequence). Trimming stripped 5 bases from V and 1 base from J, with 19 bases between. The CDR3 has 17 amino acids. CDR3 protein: CASRKTRTFESYNEQFF. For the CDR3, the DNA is TGTGCCAGCAGAAAAACACGGACTTTTGAGTCCTACAATGAGCAGTTCTTC.

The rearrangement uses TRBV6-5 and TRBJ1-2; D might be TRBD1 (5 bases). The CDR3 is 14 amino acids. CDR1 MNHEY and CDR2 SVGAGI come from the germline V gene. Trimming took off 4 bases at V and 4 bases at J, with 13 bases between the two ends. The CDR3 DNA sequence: TGTGCCAGCAGTTCGGCGCAGGGCCGCTATGGCTACACCTTC. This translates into CASSSAQGRYGYTF.

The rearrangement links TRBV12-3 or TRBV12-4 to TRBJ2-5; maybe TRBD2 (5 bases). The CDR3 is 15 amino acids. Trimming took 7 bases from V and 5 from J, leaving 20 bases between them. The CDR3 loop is CASKFSLLERETQYF. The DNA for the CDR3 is TGTGCCAGCAAGTTTAGCTTATTGGAGCGGGAGACCCAGTACTTC.

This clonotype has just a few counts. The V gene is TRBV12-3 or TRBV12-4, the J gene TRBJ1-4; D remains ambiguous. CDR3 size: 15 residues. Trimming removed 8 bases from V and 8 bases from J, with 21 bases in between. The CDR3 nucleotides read TGTGCCAGCTCGTACCTGTCGGGTGAAGGCGAAAAACTGTTTTTT. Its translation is CASSYLSGEGEKLFF.

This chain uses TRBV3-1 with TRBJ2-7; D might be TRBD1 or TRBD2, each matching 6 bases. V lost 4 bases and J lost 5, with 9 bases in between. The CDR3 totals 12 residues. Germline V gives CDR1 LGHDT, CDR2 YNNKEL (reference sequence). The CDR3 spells CASSPRGHEQYF. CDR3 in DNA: TGTGCCAGCAGCCCCCGGGGGCACGAGCAGTACTTC.

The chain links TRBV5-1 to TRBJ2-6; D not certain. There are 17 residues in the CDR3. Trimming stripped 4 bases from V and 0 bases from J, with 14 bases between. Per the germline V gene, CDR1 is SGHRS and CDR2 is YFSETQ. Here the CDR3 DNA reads TGCGCCAGCAGCCAAACAGTGGTCGGCTCTGGGGCCAACGTCCTGACTTTC. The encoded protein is CASSQTVVGSGANVLTF.

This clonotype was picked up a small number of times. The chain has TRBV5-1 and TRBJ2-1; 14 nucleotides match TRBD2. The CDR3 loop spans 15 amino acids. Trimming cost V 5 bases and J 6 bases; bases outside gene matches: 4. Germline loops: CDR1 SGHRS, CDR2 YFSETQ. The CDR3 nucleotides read TGCGCCAGCAGGACTAGCGGGAGGGCCGGCAATGAGCAGTTCTTC. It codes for CASRTSGRAGNEQFF.

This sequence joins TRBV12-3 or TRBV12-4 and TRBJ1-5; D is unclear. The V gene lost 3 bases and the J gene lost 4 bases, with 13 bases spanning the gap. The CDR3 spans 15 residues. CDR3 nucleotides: TGTGCCAGCAGTTTGGTAGGAAACCAAAATCAGCCCCAGCATTTT. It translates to CASSLVGNQNQPQHF.

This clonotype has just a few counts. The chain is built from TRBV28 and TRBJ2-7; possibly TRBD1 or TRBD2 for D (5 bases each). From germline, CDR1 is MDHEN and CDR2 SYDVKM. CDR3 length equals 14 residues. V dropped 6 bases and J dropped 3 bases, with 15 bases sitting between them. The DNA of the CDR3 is TGTGCCAGCAGAACGGGGCTAGGCTACTACGAGCAGTACTTC. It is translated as CASRTGLGYYEQYF.

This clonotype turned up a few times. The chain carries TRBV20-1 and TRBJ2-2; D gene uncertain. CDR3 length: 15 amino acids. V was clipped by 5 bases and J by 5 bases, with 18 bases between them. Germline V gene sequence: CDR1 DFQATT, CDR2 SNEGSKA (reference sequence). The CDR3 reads CSAPRTVLDTGELFF. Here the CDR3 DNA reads TGCAGTGCTCCCAGGACGGTGCTGGATACCGGGGAGCTGTTTTTT.

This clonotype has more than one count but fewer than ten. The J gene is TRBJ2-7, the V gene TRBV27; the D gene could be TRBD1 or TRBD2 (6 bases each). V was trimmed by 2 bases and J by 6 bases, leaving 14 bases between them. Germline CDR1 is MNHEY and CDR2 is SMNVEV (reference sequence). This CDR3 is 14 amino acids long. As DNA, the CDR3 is TGTGCCAGCAGTTTAGTTGGGGGGCTTGGCGAGCAGTACGTC. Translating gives CASSLVGGLGEQYV.

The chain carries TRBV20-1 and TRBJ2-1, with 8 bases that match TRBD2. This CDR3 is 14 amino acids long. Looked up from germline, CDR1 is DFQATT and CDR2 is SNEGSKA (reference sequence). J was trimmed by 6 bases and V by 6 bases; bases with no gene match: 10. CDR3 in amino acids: CSALLAARGNEQFF. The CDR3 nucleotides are TGCAGTGCGTTACTAGCGGCGCGGGGCAATGAGCAGTTCTTC.

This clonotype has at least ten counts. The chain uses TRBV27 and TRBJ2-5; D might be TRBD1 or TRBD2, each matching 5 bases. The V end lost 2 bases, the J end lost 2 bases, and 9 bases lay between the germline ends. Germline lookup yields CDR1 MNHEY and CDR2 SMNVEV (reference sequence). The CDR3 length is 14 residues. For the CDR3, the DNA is TGTGCCAGCAGTTTAGTGGGACCTCAAGAGACCCAGTACTTC. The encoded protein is CASSLVGPQETQYF.

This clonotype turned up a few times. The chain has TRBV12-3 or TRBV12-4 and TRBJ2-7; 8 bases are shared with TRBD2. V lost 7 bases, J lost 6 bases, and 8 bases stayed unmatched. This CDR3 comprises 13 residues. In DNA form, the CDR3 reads TGTGCCAGCACGACCGGGAGGGCCTCCGAGCAGTACTTC. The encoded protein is CASTTGRASEQYF.

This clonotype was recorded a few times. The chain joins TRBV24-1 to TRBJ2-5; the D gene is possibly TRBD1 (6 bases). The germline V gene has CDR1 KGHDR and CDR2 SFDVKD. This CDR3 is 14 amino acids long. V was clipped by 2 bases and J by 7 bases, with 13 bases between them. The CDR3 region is CATSDSQGLGTQYF. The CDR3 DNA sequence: TGTGCCACCAGTGATTCACAGGGTCTTGGGACCCAGTACTTC.

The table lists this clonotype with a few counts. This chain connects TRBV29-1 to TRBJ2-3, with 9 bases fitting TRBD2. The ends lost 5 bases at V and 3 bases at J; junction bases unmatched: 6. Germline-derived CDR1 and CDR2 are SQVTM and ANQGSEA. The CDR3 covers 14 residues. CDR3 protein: CSVRLAGRTDTQYF. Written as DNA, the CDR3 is TGCAGCGTTCGTCTAGCGGGACGAACAGATACGCAGTATTTT.

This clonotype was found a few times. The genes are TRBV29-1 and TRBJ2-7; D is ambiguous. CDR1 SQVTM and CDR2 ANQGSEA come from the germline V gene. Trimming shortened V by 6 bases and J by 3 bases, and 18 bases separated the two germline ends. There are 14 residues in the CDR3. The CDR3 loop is CSVAPQDTVYEQYF. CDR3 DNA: TGCAGCGTCGCCCCTCAGGATACAGTCTACGAGCAGTACTTC.

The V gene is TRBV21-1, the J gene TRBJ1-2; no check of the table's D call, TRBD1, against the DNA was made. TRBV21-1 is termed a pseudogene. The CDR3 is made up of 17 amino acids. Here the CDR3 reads CASSSQQGFEPNYGYTF. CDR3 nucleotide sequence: TGTGCCAGCAGCAGTCAACAGGGTTTCGAGCCTAACTATGGCTACACCTTC.

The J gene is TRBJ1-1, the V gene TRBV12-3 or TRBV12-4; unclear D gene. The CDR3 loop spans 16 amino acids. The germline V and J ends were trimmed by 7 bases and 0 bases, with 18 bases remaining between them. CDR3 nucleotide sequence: TGTGCCAGCACCTTGGACGGATACTACATGAACACTGAAGCTTTCTTT. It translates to CASTLDGYYMNTEAFF.

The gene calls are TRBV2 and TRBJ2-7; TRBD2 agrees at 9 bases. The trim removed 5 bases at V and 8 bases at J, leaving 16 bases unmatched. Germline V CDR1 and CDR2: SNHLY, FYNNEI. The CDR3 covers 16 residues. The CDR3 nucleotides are TGTGCCAGCAGTCCTCTCCCCCCGCGGGAGGGCCCTAAGCAGTACTTC. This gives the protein CASSPLPPREGPKQYF.

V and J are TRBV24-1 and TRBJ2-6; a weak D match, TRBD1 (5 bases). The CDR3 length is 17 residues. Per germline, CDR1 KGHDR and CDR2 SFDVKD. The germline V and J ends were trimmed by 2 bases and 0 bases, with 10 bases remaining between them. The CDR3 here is CATSDSYQGSGANVLTF. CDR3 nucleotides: TGTGCCACCAGTGATTCCTATCAGGGCTCTGGGGCCAACGTCCTGACTTTC.

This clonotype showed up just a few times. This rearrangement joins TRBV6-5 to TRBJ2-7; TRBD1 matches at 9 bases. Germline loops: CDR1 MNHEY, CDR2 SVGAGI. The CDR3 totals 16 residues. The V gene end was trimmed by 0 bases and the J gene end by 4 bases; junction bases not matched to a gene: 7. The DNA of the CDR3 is TGTGCCAGCAGTTACTCGGGACAGGGTATAATGTACGAGCAGTACTTC. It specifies CASSYSGQGIMYEQYF.

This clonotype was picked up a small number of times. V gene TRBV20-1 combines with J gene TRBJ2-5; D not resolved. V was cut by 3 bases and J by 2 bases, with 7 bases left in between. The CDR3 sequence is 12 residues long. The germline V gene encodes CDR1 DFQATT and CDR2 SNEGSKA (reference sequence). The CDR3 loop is CSASSGQETQYF. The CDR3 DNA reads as TGCAGTGCTAGTTCCGGGCAAGAGACCCAGTACTTC.

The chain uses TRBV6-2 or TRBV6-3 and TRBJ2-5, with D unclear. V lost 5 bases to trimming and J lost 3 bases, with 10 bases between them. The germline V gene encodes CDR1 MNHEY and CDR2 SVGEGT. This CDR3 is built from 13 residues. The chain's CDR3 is CASSGLREETQYF. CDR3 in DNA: TGTGCCAGCAGTGGATTAAGGGAAGAGACCCAGTACTTC.